The 2 T cell receptor beta chains presented below share a single source sample, sequenced in a study of T cells in localized non-small cell lung cancer. The repertoire was sequenced with immunoSEQ multiplex PCR; TCRdb's copy has only in-frame clones and lacks some. The repertoire holds 30,000 to 40,000 clones, with almost 90% as singletons. The specimen comprised peripheral blood, sampled before any cancer treatment. The receptors here all came from a woman aged 40-69 years with stage I lung adenocarcinoma.

The rearrangement uses TRBV9 and TRBJ1-1, with D possibly being TRBD1 (6 bases). CDR1 is SGDLS and CDR2 is YYNGEE in the germline V gene. V lost 6 bases to trimming and J lost 2 bases, with 14 bases between them. This CDR3 comprises 14 residues. The CDR3 nucleotides are TGTGCCAGCAATCAGGGGCATTTAAACACTGAAGCTTTCTTT. This codes for CASNQGHLNTEAFF.

The V call is TRBV6-5, the J call TRBJ1-5, with TRBD1 as a possible D gene (5 bases). This CDR3 is 12 amino acids long. CDR1 MNHEY and CDR2 SVGAGI come from the germline V gene. V was trimmed by 2 bases and J by 9 bases, leaving 8 bases between them. CDR3 protein: CASSYRTGPQHF. The CDR3 DNA is TGTGCCAGCAGTTACAGAACAGGGCCCCAGCATTTT.